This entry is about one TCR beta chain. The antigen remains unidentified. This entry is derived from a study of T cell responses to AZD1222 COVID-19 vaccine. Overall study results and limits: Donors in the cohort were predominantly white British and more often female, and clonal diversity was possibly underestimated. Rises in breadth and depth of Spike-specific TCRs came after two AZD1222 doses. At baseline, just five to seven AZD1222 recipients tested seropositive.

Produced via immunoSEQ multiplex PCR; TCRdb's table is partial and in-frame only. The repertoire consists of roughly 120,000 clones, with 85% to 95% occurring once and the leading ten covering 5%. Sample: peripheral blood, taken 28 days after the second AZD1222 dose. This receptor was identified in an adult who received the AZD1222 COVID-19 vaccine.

The CDR3 DNA follows: TGCAGCGCCATCCTGACACTGGCCAGAGAGACCCAGTACTTC. This gives the protein CSAILTLARETQYF. The chain recombines TRBV29-1 with TRBJ2-5, with D hard to call. The CDR3 contains 14 residues. Per the germline V gene, CDR1 is SQVTM and CDR2 is ANQGSEA. Trimming took off 7 bases at V and 4 bases at J, with 19 bases between the two ends.